The 9 T cell receptor beta chains presented below share a single source sample, sequenced in a study of control samples from healthy donors and cancer patients. TCRdb's table, derived via immunoSEQ multiplex PCR, lists solely in-frame clones and lacks some. The sample lists around 92,000 clones, roughly 82% occurring once. Sequencing was performed on blood. These receptors all stem from a man in his sixties in good health.

The chain combines TRBV12-5 with TRBJ2-1; 11 bases map to TRBD2. The germline V gene has CDR1 LGHNT and CDR2 FRNRAP. V lost 1 base and J lost 3; bases outside the gene matches: 8. The CDR3 runs to 18 residues. The CDR3 bases are TGTGCTAGTGGTTTGGCAAGACTAGCGGGAATAAACTACAATGAGCAGTTCTTC. This codes for CASGLARLAGINYNEQFF. Full variable domain (remainder filled in from reference TRBV12-5 and TRBJ2-1): DARVTQTPRHKVTEMGQEVTMRCQPILGHNTVFWYRQTMMQGLELLAYFRNRAPLDDSGMPKDRFSAEMPDATLATLKIQPSEPRDSAVYFCASGLARLAGINYNEQFFGPGTRLTVL.

The chain is built from TRBV5-1 and TRBJ2-5; D ambiguous. The CDR3 sequence is 19 residues long. V was clipped by 2 bases and J by 2 bases, with 25 bases between them. Germline V lookup: CDR1 SGHRS, CDR2 YFSETQ. The CDR3 region has the DNA TGCGCCAGCAGCTTCCAAACTGGCTCCTGGCCGACACTTCAAGAGACCCAGTACTTC. Translating gives CASSFQTGSWPTLQETQYF.

The chain is built from TRBV4-1 and TRBJ1-2; possible D gene TRBD1, 5 bases. Trimming removed 0 bases from V and 0 bases from J, with 11 bases in between. CDR1 is MGHRA, CDR2 YSYEKL, per germline. The CDR3 totals 16 residues. CDR3 amino acids: CASSQDPSGANYGYTF. The CDR3 DNA reads as TGCGCCAGCAGCCAAGATCCCTCGGGGGCTAACTATGGCTACACCTTC.

This clone was detected only a few times. This CDR3 is CASSQEGAMNTEAFF. The CDR3 nucleotides are TGTGCCAGTAGTCAGGAGGGGGCCATGAACACTGAAGCTTTCTTT. The rearrangement uses TRBV19 and TRBJ1-1; 7 bases match TRBD1. The CDR3 has 15 residues. The germline V gene has CDR1 LNHDA and CDR2 SQIVND (reference sequence). V dropped 5 bases and J dropped 0; count of bases not matched to a gene: 6.

This sequence joins TRBV6-4 and TRBJ2-2; D is tentatively TRBD1 or TRBD2 (6 bases each). Germline lookup yields CDR1 MRHNA and CDR2 SNTAGT. Trimming removed 5 bases from V and 2 bases from J, with 12 bases in between. The CDR3 length is 15 residues. CDR3 amino acids: CASSSGAQNTGELFF. The CDR3 nucleotides are TGTGCCAGCAGTTCGGGGGCTCAAAACACCGGGGAGCTGTTTTTT.

This chain uses TRBV15 with TRBJ1-1; possible D gene TRBD1, 6 bases. V dropped 9 bases and J dropped 4 bases, with 15 bases sitting between them. Germline loops: CDR1 LNHNV, CDR2 YYDKDF (reference sequence). The CDR3 spans 13 residues. The CDR3, as DNA: TGTGCCACAGGGGGGGAGTTCGGCACTGAAGCTTTCTTT. Its translation is CATGGEFGTEAFF.

The CDR3 DNA reads TGTGCCAGCAGTGTCGTTAGCGGGAGTGGAGTGTACTTC. It yields the protein CASSVVSGSGVYF. V is TRBV28 and J is TRBJ2-7; 9 bases line up with TRBD2. The ends lost 5 bases at V and 12 bases at J; junction bases unmatched: 11. Germline V gene sequence: CDR1 MDHEN, CDR2 SYDVKM. The CDR3 runs 13 residues.

This chain links TRBV11-2 with TRBJ2-3; TRBD2 matches at 9 bases. Trimming cost V 2 bases and J 2 bases; bases outside gene matches: 5. In germline, CDR1 is SGHAT, CDR2 FQNNGV. This CDR3 has 16 amino acids. CDR3 region: CASSLLAGRATDTQYF. The CDR3 DNA reads as TGTGCCAGCAGCTTACTAGCGGGAAGGGCCACAGATACGCAGTATTTT.

The gene calls are TRBV18 and TRBJ1-3, with a tentative D call TRBD1 (5 bases). The germline V and J ends were trimmed by 3 bases and 1 base, with 10 bases remaining between them. Germline loops: CDR1 KGHSH, CDR2 LQKENI. The CDR3 is made up of 15 amino acids. The CDR3: CASSPGGNSGNTIYF. The CDR3 DNA reads as TGTGCCAGCTCACCGGGGGGTAATTCTGGAAACACCATATATTTT.